This T cell receptor (beta chain) was identified in a study of blood T cells in healthy people across ages. Study-level points and caveats: Diversity estimates drawn from one million T cells were deemed underestimates. Higher diversity and more naive CD4+ cells were features of long-lived donors, compared to aged donors.

A J-beta primer mix and a sample-barcoded 5' primer were used in a second PCR of roughly 6 to 11 cycles. Tags on each cDNA molecule came from a template-switch adaptor with 12 random nucleotides. Each sample yielded at least 2.5 million CDR3-containing paired-end reads. One entry per CDR3 protein, called by TCRdb with MiXCR from the 5' RACE reads. The sample includes 1.5 million to 2 million distinct CDR3 sequences, about 31% seen only once; the top ten take around 10%. In the case of this clonotype: Its matching antigen is unknown.

Trimming shortened V by 5 bases and J by 7 bases, and 18 bases separated the two germline ends. This CDR3 contains 15 residues. Germline CDR1 reads LGHNA; CDR2 reads YNFKEQ. The sample was blood. The source is a woman in her thirties in good health. The chain employs TRBV4-2 and TRBJ2-1; tentatively, D is TRBD1 (6 bases). The CDR3, as DNA: TGTGCCAGCAGCTATCTTGGCGGTACAGGGAATGAGCAGTTCTTC. Protein: CASSYLGGTGNEQFF.